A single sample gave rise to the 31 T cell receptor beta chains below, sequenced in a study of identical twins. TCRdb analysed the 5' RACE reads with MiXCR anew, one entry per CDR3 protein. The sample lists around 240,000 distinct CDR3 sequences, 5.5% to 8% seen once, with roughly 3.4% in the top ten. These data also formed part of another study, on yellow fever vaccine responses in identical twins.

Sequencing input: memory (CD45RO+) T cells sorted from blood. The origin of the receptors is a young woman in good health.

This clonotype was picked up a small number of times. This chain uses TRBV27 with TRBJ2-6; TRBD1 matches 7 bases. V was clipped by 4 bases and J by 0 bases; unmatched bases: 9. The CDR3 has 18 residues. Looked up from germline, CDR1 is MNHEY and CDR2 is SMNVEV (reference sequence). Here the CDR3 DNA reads TGTGCCAGCAGTTCTAAGGGGGCACAGTTCTCTGGGGCCAACGTCCTGACTTTC. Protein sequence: CASSSKGAQFSGANVLTF.

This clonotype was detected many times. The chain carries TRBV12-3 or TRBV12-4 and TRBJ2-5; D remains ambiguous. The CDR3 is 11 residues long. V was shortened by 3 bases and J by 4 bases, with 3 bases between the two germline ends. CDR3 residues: CASSFLETQYF. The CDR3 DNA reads TGTGCCAGCAGTTTCTTAGAGACCCAGTACTTC.

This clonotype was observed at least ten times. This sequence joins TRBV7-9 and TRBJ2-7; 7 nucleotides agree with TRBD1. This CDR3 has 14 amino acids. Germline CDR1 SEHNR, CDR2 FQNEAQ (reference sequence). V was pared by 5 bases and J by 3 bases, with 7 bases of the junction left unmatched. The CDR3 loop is CASSPRDRNYEQYF. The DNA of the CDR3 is TGTGCCAGCAGCCCAAGGGACAGAAACTACGAGCAGTACTTC.

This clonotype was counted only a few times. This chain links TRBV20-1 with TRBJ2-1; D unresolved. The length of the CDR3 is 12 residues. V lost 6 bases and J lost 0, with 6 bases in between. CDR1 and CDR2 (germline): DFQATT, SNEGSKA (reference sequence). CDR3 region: CSAPASYNEQFF. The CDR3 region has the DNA TGCAGTGCCCCCGCCTCCTACAATGAGCAGTTCTTC.

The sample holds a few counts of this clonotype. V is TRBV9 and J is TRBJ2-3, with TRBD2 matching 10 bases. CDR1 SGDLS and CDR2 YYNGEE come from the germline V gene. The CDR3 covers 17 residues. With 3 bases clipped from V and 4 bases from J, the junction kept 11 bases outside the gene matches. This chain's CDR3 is CASSAELAGRSADTQYF. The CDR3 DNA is TGTGCCAGCAGCGCAGAACTAGCGGGGAGGTCCGCAGATACGCAGTATTTT.

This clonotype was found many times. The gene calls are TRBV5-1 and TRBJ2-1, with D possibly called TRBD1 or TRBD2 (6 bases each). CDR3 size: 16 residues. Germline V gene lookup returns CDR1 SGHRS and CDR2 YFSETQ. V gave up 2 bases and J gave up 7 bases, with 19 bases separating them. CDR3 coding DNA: TGCGCCAGCAGCTTTGACGCGGGACATAACAGGAATGAGCAGTTCTTC. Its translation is CASSFDAGHNRNEQFF.

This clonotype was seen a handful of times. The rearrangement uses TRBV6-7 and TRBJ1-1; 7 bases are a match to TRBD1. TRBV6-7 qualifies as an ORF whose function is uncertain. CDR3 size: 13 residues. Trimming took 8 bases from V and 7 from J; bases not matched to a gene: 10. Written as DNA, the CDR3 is TGTGCCAGCGGTTGGGGCGACAGGGATGAAGCTTTCTTT. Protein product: CASGWGDRDEAFF.

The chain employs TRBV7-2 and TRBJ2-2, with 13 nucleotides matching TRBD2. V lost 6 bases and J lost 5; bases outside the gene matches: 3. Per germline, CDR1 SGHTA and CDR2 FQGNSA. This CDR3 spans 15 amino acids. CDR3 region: CASRSGLAGTGELFF. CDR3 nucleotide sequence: TGTGCCAGCAGATCGGGACTAGCGGGAACCGGGGAGCTGTTTTTT.

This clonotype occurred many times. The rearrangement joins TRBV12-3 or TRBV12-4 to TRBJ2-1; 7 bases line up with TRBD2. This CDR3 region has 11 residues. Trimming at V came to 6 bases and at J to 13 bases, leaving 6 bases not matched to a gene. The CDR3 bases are TGTGCCAGCAGGGCGGGAGTGCGACAGTTCTTC. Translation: CASRAGVRQFF.

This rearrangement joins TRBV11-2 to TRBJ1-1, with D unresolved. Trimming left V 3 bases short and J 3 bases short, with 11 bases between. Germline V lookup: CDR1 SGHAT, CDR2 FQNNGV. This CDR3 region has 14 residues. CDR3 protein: CASSLGADYTEAFF. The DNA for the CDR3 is TGTGCCAGCAGCTTGGGCGCAGATTACACTGAAGCTTTCTTT. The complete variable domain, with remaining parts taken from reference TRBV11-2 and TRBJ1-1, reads EAGVAQSPRYKIIEKRQSVAFWCNPISGHATLYWYQQILGQGPKLLIQFQNNGVVDDSQLPKDRFSAERLKGVDSTLKIQPAKLEDSAVYLCASSLGADYTEAFFGQGTRLTVV.

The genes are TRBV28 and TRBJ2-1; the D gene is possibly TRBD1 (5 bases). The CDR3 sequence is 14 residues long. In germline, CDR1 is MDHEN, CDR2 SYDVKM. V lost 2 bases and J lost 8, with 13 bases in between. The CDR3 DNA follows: TGTGCCAGCAGTTTAGACCAGGGAAAACATGAGCAGTTCTTC. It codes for CASSLDQGKHEQFF. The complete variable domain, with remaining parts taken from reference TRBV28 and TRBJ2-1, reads DVKVTQSSRYLVKRTGEKVFLECVQDMDHENMFWYRQDPGLGLRLIYFSYDVKMKEKGDIPEGYSVSREKKERFSLILESASTNQTSMYLCASSLDQGKHEQFFGPGTRLTVL.

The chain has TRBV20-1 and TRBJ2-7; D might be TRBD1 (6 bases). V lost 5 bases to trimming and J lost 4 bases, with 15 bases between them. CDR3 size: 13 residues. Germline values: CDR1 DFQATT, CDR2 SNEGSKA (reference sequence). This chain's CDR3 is CSAGTDRLYEQYV. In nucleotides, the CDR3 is TGCAGTGCTGGGACCGACAGGCTATACGAGCAGTACGTC.

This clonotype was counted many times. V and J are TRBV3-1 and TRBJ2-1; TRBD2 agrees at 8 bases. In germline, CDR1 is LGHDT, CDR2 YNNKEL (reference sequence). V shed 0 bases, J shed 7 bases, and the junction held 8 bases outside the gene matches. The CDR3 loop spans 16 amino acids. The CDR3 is CASSQDPSGGRNEQFF. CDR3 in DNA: TGTGCCAGCAGCCAAGATCCGTCGGGGGGGCGGAATGAGCAGTTCTTC.

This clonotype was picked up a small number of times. CDR3 coding DNA: TGTGCCAGCAGCCAGGGGACTAGCGGGAGGGGGCCAGATACGCAGTATTTT. Its protein product is CASSQGTSGRGPDTQYF. The chain recombines TRBV27 with TRBJ2-3, with TRBD2 matching over 16 bases. CDR3 length: 17 amino acids. CDR1 is MNHEY, CDR2 SMNVEV, per germline (reference sequence). J was trimmed by 4 bases and V by 6 bases; bases with no gene match: 7.

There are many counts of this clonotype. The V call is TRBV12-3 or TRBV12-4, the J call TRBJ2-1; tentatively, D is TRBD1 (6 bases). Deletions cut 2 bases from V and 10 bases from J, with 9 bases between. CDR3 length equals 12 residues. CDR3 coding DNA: TGTGCCAGCAGTTTACCCAGGGGCGAGCAGTTCTTC. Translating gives CASSLPRGEQFF.

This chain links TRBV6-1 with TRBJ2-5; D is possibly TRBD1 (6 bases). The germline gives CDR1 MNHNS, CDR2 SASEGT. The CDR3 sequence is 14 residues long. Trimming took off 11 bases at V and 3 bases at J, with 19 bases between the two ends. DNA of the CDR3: TGTGCCGCAGGGACATCGGGAAATAAAGAGACCCAGTACTTC. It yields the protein CAAGTSGNKETQYF.

CDR3 coding DNA: TGTGCCAGCAGGGAGGATAGCAATCAGCCCCAGCATTTT. Amino acids: CASREDSNQPQHF. V usage is TRBV2 and J usage is TRBJ1-5; D remains ambiguous. CDR1 and CDR2 from the germline V gene are SNHLY and FYNNEI. V was cut by 6 bases and J by 0 bases, with 6 bases left in between. The CDR3 consists of 13 residues. Looking up the rest from reference TRBV2 and TRBJ1-5 gives the full variable domain: EPEVTQTPSHQVTQMGQEVILRCVPISNHLYFYWYRQILGQKVEFLVSFYNNEISEKSEIFDDQFSVERPDGSNFTLKIRSTKLEDSAMYFCASREDSNQPQHFGDGTRLSIL.

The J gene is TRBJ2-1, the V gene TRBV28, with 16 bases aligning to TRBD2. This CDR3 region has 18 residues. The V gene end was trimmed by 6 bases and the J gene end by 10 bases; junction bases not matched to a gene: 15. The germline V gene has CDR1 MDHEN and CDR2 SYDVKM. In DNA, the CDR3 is TGTGCCAGCAGGCAAGCGGGACTAGCGGGAGGGCCCAGGAACGAGCAGTTCTTC. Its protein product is CASRQAGLAGGPRNEQFF.

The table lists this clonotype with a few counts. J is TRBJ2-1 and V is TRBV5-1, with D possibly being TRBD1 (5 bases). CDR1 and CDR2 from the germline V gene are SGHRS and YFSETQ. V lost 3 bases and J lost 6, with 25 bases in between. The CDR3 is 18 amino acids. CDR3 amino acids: CASSSHVRWTPGANEQFF. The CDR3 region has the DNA TGCGCCAGCAGCTCGCATGTGCGTTGGACACCTGGGGCCAATGAGCAGTTCTTC. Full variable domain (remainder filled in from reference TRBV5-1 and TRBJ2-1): KAGVTQTPRYLIKTRGQQVTLSCSPISGHRSVSWYQQTPGQGLQFLFEYFSETQRNKGNFPGRFSGRQFSNSRSEMNVSTLELGDSALYLCASSSHVRWTPGANEQFFGPGTRLTVL.

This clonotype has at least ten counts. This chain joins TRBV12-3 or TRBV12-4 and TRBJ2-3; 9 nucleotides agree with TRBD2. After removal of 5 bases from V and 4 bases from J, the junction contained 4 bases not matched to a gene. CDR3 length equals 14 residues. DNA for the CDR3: TGTGCCAGCAGTCGAGCGGGAGGATCAGATACGCAGTATTTT. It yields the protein CASSRAGGSDTQYF.

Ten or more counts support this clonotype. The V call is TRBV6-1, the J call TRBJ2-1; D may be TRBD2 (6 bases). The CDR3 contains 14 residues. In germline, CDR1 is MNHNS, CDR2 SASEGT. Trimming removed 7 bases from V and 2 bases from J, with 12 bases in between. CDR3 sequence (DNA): TGTGCCAGCACCCCTAGCGTCACCTACAATGAGCAGTTCTTC. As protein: CASTPSVTYNEQFF.

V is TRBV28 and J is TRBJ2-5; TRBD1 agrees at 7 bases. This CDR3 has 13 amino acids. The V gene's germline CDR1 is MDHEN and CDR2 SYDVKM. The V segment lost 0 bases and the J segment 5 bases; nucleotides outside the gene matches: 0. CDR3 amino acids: CASSLWTGETQYF. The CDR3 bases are TGTGCCAGCAGTTTATGGACAGGGGAGACCCAGTACTTC.

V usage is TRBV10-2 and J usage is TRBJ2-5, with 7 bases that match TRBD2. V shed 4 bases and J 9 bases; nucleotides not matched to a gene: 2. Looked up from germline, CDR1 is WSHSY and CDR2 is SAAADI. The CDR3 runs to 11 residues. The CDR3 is CASSGGGPQYF. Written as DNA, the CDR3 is TGCGCCAGCAGTGGCGGGGGACCCCAGTACTTC.

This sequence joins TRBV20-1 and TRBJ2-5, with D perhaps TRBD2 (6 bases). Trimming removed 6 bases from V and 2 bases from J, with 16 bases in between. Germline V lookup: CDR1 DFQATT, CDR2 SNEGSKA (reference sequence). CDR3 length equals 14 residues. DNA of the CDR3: TGCAGTGCAACAAAACCGGGAGCACAAGAGACCCAGTACTTC. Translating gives CSATKPGAQETQYF.

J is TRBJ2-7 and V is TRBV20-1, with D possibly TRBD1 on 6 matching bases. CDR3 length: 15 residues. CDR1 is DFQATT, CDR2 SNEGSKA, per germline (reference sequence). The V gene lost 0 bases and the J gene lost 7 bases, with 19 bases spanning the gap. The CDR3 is CSARDPGAATKEQYF. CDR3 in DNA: TGCAGTGCTAGAGATCCAGGGGCAGCTACGAAGGAGCAGTACTTC.

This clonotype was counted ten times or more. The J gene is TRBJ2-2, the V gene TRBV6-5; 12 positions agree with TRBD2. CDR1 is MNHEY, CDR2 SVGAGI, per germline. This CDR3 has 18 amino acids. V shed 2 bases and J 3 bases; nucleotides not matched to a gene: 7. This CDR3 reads CASSYSLAGGLYTGELFF. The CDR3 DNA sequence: TGTGCCAGCAGTTACAGCCTAGCGGGGGGGCTCTACACCGGGGAGCTGTTTTTT.

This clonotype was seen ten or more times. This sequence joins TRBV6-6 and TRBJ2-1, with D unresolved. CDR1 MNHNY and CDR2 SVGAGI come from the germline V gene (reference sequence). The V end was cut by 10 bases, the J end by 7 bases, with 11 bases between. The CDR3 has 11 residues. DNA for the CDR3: TGTGCCACAGCATTGAAGAATGAGCAGTTCTTC. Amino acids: CATALKNEQFF.

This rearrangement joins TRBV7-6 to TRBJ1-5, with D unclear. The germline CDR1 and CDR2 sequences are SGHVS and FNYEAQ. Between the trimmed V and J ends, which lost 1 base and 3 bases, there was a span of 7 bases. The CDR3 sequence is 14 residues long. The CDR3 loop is CASSLGPSNQPQHF. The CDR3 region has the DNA TGTGCCAGCAGCTTAGGGCCCTCCAATCAGCCCCAGCATTTT. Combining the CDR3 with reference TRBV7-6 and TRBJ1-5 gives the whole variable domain GAGVSQSPRYKVTKRGQDVALRCDPISGHVSLYWYRQALGQGPEFLTYFNYEAQQDKSGLPNDRFSAERPEGSISTLTIQRTEQRDSAMYRCASSLGPSNQPQHFGDGTRLSIL.

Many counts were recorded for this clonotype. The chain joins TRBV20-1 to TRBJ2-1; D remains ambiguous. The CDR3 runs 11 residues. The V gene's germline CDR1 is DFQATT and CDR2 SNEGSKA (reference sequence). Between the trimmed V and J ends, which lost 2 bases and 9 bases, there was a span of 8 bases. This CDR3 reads CSARLSTEQFF. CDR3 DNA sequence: TGCAGTGCTAGACTAAGCACTGAGCAGTTCTTC.

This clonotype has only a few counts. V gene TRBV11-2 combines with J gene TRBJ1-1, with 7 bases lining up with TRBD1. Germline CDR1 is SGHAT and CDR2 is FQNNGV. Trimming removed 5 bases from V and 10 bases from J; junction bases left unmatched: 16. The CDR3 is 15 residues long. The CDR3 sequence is CASSPQGGGSSGAFF. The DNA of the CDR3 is TGTGCCAGCAGCCCGCAGGGGGGGGGTTCGTCCGGAGCTTTCTTT.

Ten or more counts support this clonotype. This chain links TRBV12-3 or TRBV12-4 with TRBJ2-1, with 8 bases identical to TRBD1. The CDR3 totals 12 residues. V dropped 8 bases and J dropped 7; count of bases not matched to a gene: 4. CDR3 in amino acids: CASSGGLNEQFF. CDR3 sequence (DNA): TGTGCCAGCTCAGGGGGCCTAAATGAGCAGTTCTTC.